The sequence of this T cell receptor beta chain was determined in a study of cytomegalovirus exposure and HLA in healthy donors. Comment on this clone: Its cognate antigen is unknown.

Data came from immunoSEQ multiplex PCR; TCRdb stores just in-frame clones and leaves some out. Of roughly 130,000 clones listed, about 90% are singletons. The CDR3 runs 13 residues. Trimming cost V 4 bases and J 2 bases, with 8 bases left between them. From germline, CDR1 is SGDLS and CDR2 YYNGEE. Overall study results and limits: Using the classifier, cytomegalovirus status was reportedly diagnosed with high specificity and sensitivity. The authors enumerated 150 to 200 TCR beta chains as linked to cytomegalovirus.

What was sequenced was PBMCs. The chain joins TRBV9 to TRBJ2-3; the D is unclear. The TCR was taken from a man aged 30 to 39 in good health and CMV-seronegative. The CDR3 reads CASSPRLTDTQYF. The CDR3 DNA reads as TGTGCCAGCAGCCCCCGTCTCACAGATACGCAGTATTTT.